The 10 T cell receptor beta chains in this list originate from one sample, sequenced in a study of blood T cell repertoires in COVID-19. Method: immunoSEQ multiplex PCR; TCRdb's copy keeps in-frame clones and lacks some. This table holds roughly 180,000 clones, around 85% found once. Specimen: PBMCs or T cells enriched from blood (not recorded which). All receptors derive from a middle-aged woman with acute COVID-19.

J is TRBJ2-1 and V is TRBV3-1 (or the pseudogene TRBV3-2), with TRBD2 matching 12 bases. The CDR3 covers 16 residues. Germline values: CDR1 LGHDT, CDR2 YNNKEL (reference sequence). The V gene end was trimmed by 5 bases and the J gene end by 9 bases; junction bases not matched to a gene: 11. As DNA, the CDR3 is TGTGCCAGCAGCTATCGACTAGCGGGAGTGTTAGGTGAGCAGTTCTTC. This codes for CASSYRLAGVLGEQFF.

This chain uses TRBV29-1 with TRBJ2-1; TRBD1 aligns across 8 bases. The germline V gene encodes CDR1 SQVTM and CDR2 ANQGSEA. With V trimmed by 4 bases and J by 3 bases, 5 bases remained unmatched. The CDR3 is 14 amino acids. The CDR3 loop is CSVVVGQGYNEQFF. Here the CDR3 DNA reads TGCAGCGTTGTGGTAGGACAGGGCTACAATGAGCAGTTCTTC.

The V call is TRBV6-5, the J call TRBJ2-7; a possible D gene is TRBD2 (6 bases). The CDR3 runs 13 residues. Looked up from germline, CDR1 is MNHEY and CDR2 is SVGAGI. V was clipped by 7 bases and J by 6 bases, with 16 bases between them. The CDR3 sequence is CASTSRARGEQYV. The CDR3 region has the DNA TGTGCCAGCACTAGCAGGGCGCGGGGCGAGCAGTACGTC.

The rearrangement joins TRBV30 to TRBJ1-2, with TRBD1 matching 8 bases. Per germline, CDR1 GTSNPN and CDR2 SVGIG (reference sequence). The CDR3 is 13 residues long. The V segment lost 3 bases and the J segment 4 bases; nucleotides outside the gene matches: 4. CDR3 in amino acids: CAWRADRGYGYTF. The CDR3 DNA sequence: TGTGCCTGGAGGGCCGACAGGGGCTATGGCTACACCTTC. Combining the CDR3 with reference TRBV30 and TRBJ1-2 gives the whole variable domain SQTIHQWPATLVQPVGSPLSLECTVEGTSNPNLYWYRQAAGRGLQLLFYSVGIGQISSEVPQNLSASRPQDRQFILSSKKLLLSDSGFYLCAWRADRGYGYTFGSGTRLTVV.

The chain has TRBV2 and TRBJ2-1, with 8 bases fitting TRBD2. CDR1 and CDR2 (germline): SNHLY, FYNNEI. V shed 6 bases, J shed 7 bases, and the junction held 14 bases outside the gene matches. The CDR3 has 16 residues. The CDR3 DNA follows: TGTGCCAGCAGATTCTCCCCGGGAGGGCCCTCGAATGAGCAGTTCTTC. Protein product: CASRFSPGGPSNEQFF.

The chain has TRBV5-4 and TRBJ2-1, with 10 bases fitting TRBD2. The germline V gene encodes CDR1 SGHNT and CDR2 YYREEE (reference sequence). Losses at the gene ends were 2 bases for V and 8 bases for J; bases not matched to a gene: 7. The CDR3 has 15 amino acids. CDR3 sequence: CASSFSSGSMDEQFF. In nucleotides, the CDR3 is TGTGCCAGCAGCTTCTCTAGCGGGAGCATGGATGAGCAGTTCTTC.

The chain has TRBV24-1 and TRBJ2-5; D gene unclear. The V gene lost 9 bases and the J gene lost 1 base, with 17 bases spanning the gap. Germline CDR1 is KGHDR and CDR2 is SFDVKD. The CDR3 covers 15 residues. In nucleotides, the CDR3 is TGTGCCACCCCAAATACAGCCAGCTTCCAAGAGACCCAGTACTTC. Residues: CATPNTASFQETQYF.

The gene calls are TRBV30 and TRBJ2-2; 11 nucleotides agree with TRBD2. Trimming removed 1 base from V and 1 base from J; junction bases left unmatched: 2. Per the germline V gene, CDR1 is GTSNPN and CDR2 is SVGIG (reference sequence). The CDR3 sequence is 16 residues long. The CDR3 DNA reads as TGTGCCTGGAGTGGGACTAGCGGGTGGAACACCGGGGAGCTGTTTTTT. It codes for CAWSGTSGWNTGELFF.

The chain couples TRBV4-2 to TRBJ2-7, with D possibly being TRBD1 (6 bases). From germline, CDR1 is LGHNA and CDR2 YNFKEQ. V was cut by 3 bases and J by 5 bases, with 17 bases left in between. The CDR3 totals 15 residues. The CDR3 loop is CASSQGEGGSDEQYV. The CDR3 coding sequence is TGTGCCAGCAGCCAGGGTGAAGGGGGATCGGACGAGCAGTACGTC.

The V call is TRBV19, the J call TRBJ2-2; a possible D gene is TRBD1 (6 bases). V lost 7 bases and J 8 bases, leaving 14 bases between the germline ends. Germline lookup yields CDR1 LNHDA and CDR2 SQIVND (reference sequence). The CDR3 has 13 amino acids. In DNA form, the CDR3 reads TGTGCCAGTACAGGACAGCTTAAGGGGGAGCTGTTTTTT. Translated, it gives CASTGQLKGELFF.